This TCR beta chain was identified in a study of control samples from healthy donors and cancer patients. Germline V gene data show CDR1 as SEHNR and CDR2 as FQNEAQ (reference sequence). The ends were cut back, 4 bases at V and 2 bases at J, with 14 bases in the middle. CDR3 size: 16 residues. Sequenced by immunoSEQ multiplex PCR; TCRdb stores in-frame clones only, minus some. The data hold about 160,000 clones, with approximately 96% observed a single time. The specimen sequenced was blood. The rearrangement joins TRBV7-9 to TRBJ2-2; D unclear. This TCR derives from a woman in her thirties or forties in good health. This CDR3 reads CASSSLRRVNTGELFF. DNA of the CDR3: TGTGCCAGCAGCTCTCTTCGCCGAGTCAACACCGGGGAGCTGTTTTTT.